Following are 22 T cell receptor beta chains from one sample sequenced in a study of shared clonotypes between healthy human individuals. Data came from immunoSEQ multiplex PCR; TCRdb stores just in-frame clones and leaves some out. The sample shows some 2,500,000 clones, approximately 93% of them seen only once. The sequenced sample consisted of naive CD4+ T cells from PBMCs. Subset indicated: CD45RA+ positively selected. The receptor source for this set is a young man in good health. Some clones in this sample may be carry-over from other donors' samples.

The CDR3 reads CASSLVGVGHEQFF. DNA for the CDR3: TGTGCCAGCAGCTTAGTGGGAGTAGGGCATGAGCAGTTCTTC. J is TRBJ2-1 and V is TRBV7-9, with D maybe TRBD2 (5 bases). This CDR3 comprises 14 residues. Trimming took off 1 base at V and 8 bases at J, with 12 bases between the two ends. Germline V gives CDR1 SEHNR, CDR2 FQNEAQ (reference sequence).

The genes are TRBV7-3 and TRBJ2-2; D is possibly TRBD2 (5 bases). The V gene's germline CDR1 is SGHTA and CDR2 FQGTGA. V dropped 1 base and J dropped 5 bases, with 23 bases sitting between them. The CDR3 has 19 residues. CDR3 bases: TGTGCCAGCAGCTTAAAGCCCGTTTATGGGTACTCGGGAACCGGGGAGCTGTTTTTT. This translates into CASSLKPVYGYSGTGELFF.

V is TRBV28 and J is TRBJ2-5; D uncertain. Trimming left V 3 bases short and J 1 base short, with 12 bases between. This CDR3 is 15 amino acids long. CDR1 is MDHEN, CDR2 SYDVKM, per germline. CDR3 region: CASSFRQSLQETQYF. DNA for the CDR3: TGTGCCAGCAGTTTTCGGCAGAGCCTCCAAGAGACCCAGTACTTC.

This chain connects TRBV5-4 to TRBJ2-5; D gene unclear. The J call may be wrong; the DNA end is better matched by TRBJ2-7. The germline gives CDR1 SGHNT, CDR2 YYREEE (reference sequence). The CDR3 length is 13 residues. The CDR3 protein is CASSLAGLYEQYF. CDR3 coding DNA: TGTGCCAGCAGCTTGGCCGGCCTGTACGAGCAGTACTTC.

This chain joins TRBV27 and TRBJ1-5, with 7 bases aligning to TRBD1. CDR3 length equals 17 residues. The germline V gene encodes CDR1 MNHEY and CDR2 SMNVEV (reference sequence). With V trimmed by 2 bases and J by 4 bases, 11 bases remained unmatched. CDR3 DNA: TGTGCCAGCAGTTTACAGGGAGGCAGGGGGAGGAATCAGCCCCAGCATTTT. This translates into CASSLQGGRGRNQPQHF.

The chain recombines TRBV4-3 with TRBJ2-7; D is uncertain. The V gene's germline CDR1 is LGHNA and CDR2 YSLEER. This CDR3 is built from 17 residues. V lost 0 bases and J 6 bases, leaving 21 bases between the germline ends. The CDR3 DNA is TGCGCCAGCAGCCAAGAAAAGGGCGCTAGTCTTCGTGCCGAGCAGTACTTC. It yields the protein CASSQEKGASLRAEQYF.

The J gene is TRBJ1-1, the V gene TRBV11-2; D is undetermined. The CDR3 is 13 amino acids. Germline V gene lookup returns CDR1 SGHAT and CDR2 FQNNGV. The V and J ends lost 5 bases and 0 bases respectively, with 7 bases between them. CDR3 coding DNA: TGTGCCAGCAGCGCCCAGATGAACACTGAAGCTTTCTTT. Protein product: CASSAQMNTEAFF.

The V gene is TRBV28, the J gene TRBJ1-5; no firm D call. The CDR3 contains 18 residues. Germline assignment: CDR1 MDHEN and CDR2 SYDVKM. V shed 4 bases and J shed 1 base, with 20 bases lying between them. The CDR3 here is CASSSPLSPVRSNQPQHF. The CDR3 coding sequence is TGTGCCAGCAGTTCCCCCCTGTCCCCCGTTAGGAGCAATCAGCCCCAGCATTTT.

The chain recombines TRBV18 with TRBJ1-1, with TRBD1 as a possible D gene (6 bases). V lost 4 bases and J lost 2, with 14 bases in between. The CDR3 has 15 amino acids. Germline V gives CDR1 KGHSH, CDR2 LQKENI. The CDR3 loop reads CASSRGPRVNTEAFF. In DNA form, the CDR3 reads TGTGCCAGCTCACGGGGGCCACGGGTAAACACTGAAGCTTTCTTT.

The rearrangement uses TRBV7-8 and TRBJ1-1, with 10 bases identical to TRBD1. The CDR3 spans 16 residues. Germline V CDR1 and CDR2: SGHVS, FQNEAQ. V was clipped by 5 bases and J by 0 bases; unmatched bases: 6. For the CDR3, the DNA is TGTGCCAGCAGCCCGCGGGACAGGGGTTTGAACACTGAAGCTTTCTTT. Amino acids: CASSPRDRGLNTEAFF.

The DNA of the CDR3 is TGTGCCAGTACAGGGGCGTCCTTACCTAACTATGGCTACACCTTC. It encodes CASTGASLPNYGYTF. The chain joins TRBV19 to TRBJ1-2, with a weak D call TRBD1 (6 bases). The CDR3 has 15 amino acids. V was pared by 7 bases and J by 0 bases, with 15 bases between. The germline gives CDR1 LNHDA, CDR2 SQIVND (reference sequence).

This clone occurred once. The J gene is TRBJ1-4, the V gene TRBV28, with D possibly being TRBD1 (5 bases). There are 16 residues in the CDR3. Germline CDR1 MDHEN, CDR2 SYDVKM. Trimming stripped 5 bases from V and 7 bases from J, with 20 bases between. CDR3 loop: CASSHLGPPRAEKLFF. CDR3 nucleotides: TGTGCCAGCAGTCACCTAGGACCGCCCAGGGCTGAAAAACTGTTTTTT.

The rearrangement joins TRBV6-5 to TRBJ1-4; a possible D gene is TRBD1 (5 bases). CDR1 and CDR2 from the germline V gene are MNHEY and SVGAGI. The germline V and J ends were trimmed by 3 bases and 11 bases, with 16 bases remaining between them. This CDR3 is built from 14 residues. CDR3 in DNA: TGTGCCAGCAGTTATGCGGGACTTTCGGGTAAACTGTTTTTT. Its translation: CASSYAGLSGKLFF.

This chain joins TRBV19 and TRBJ2-3; perhaps TRBD2 as D (6 bases). The CDR3 is 15 residues long. V lost 3 bases, J lost 2 bases, and 12 bases lay in between. CDR1 and CDR2 from the germline V gene are LNHDA and SQIVND (reference sequence). The CDR3 coding sequence is TGTGCCAGTAGTATCAGGTTAGCGGACACAGATACGCAGTATTTT. Translating it yields CASSIRLADTDTQYF.

The chain carries TRBV5-4 and TRBJ1-2; TRBD1 matches 7 bases. The V segment lost 4 bases and the J segment 6 bases; nucleotides outside the gene matches: 9. CDR1 is SGHNT, CDR2 YYREEE, per germline (reference sequence). This CDR3 contains 14 residues. The CDR3 spells CASSPGGGGHGYTF. CDR3 nucleotide sequence: TGTGCCAGCAGCCCGGGGGGAGGGGGCCATGGCTACACCTTC.

The gene calls are TRBV9 and TRBJ2-2, with 7 bases identical to TRBD1. V lost 3 bases and J lost 4; bases outside the gene matches: 6. Germline V gene lookup returns CDR1 SGDLS and CDR2 YYNGEE. This CDR3 is 15 amino acids long. The CDR3 DNA reads TGTGCCAGCAGCGCCAGACAGGGAACCACCGGGGAGCTGTTTTTT. Its protein is CASSARQGTTGELFF.

A note on this clone: Other DNA sequences in this sample translate to the same CDR3. The chain recombines TRBV7-9 with TRBJ2-2, with TRBD1 matching over 7 bases. V was clipped by 5 bases and J by 0 bases; unmatched bases: 3. In germline, CDR1 is SEHNR, CDR2 FQNEAQ (reference sequence). This CDR3 has 15 amino acids. The CDR3 nucleotides read TGTGCCAGCAGCCCCGGGACAGCGAACACCGGGGAGCTGTTTTTT. Translation gives CASSPGTANTGELFF.

This chain links TRBV10-3 with TRBJ1-2, with D unresolved. The CDR3 consists of 15 residues. Germline CDR1 is ENHRY and CDR2 is SYGVKD. V was pared by 4 bases and J by 7 bases, with 19 bases between. CDR3: CAISGSEGSSSGYTF. The CDR3 DNA reads as TGTGCCATCAGTGGCTCCGAAGGGAGCTCGTCTGGCTACACCTTC.

J is TRBJ1-2 and V is TRBV6-5; weak D call: TRBD1 (6 bases). CDR3 size: 15 residues. Trimming took 6 bases from V and 8 from J, leaving 22 bases between them. Germline CDR1 reads MNHEY; CDR2 reads SVGAGI. The CDR3 region is CASSPEGILGGGYTF. The CDR3 DNA is TGTGCCAGCAGCCCCGAGGGAATTCTGGGGGGCGGCTACACCTTC.

This chain joins TRBV2 and TRBJ1-1; D might be TRBD1 (6 bases). Trimming took 3 bases from V and 1 from J, leaving 12 bases between them. Germline CDR1 and CDR2: SNHLY and FYNNEI. The CDR3 is made up of 15 amino acids. CDR3 region: CASSDPGASNTEAFF. As DNA, the CDR3 is TGTGCCAGCAGTGATCCAGGGGCCTCGAACACTGAAGCTTTCTTT. The full variable domain, with the rest looked up from reference TRBV2 and TRBJ1-1, is EPEVTQTPSHQVTQMGQEVILRCVPISNHLYFYWYRQILGQKVEFLVSFYNNEISEKSEIFDDQFSVERPDGSNFTLKIRSTKLEDSAMYFCASSDPGASNTEAFFGQGTRLTVV.

V gene TRBV4-1 combines with J gene TRBJ2-4; possibly TRBD2 for D (6 bases). Germline loops: CDR1 MGHRA, CDR2 YSYEKL. V gave up 0 bases and J gave up 13 bases, with 13 bases separating them. The CDR3 runs to 13 residues. CDR3 DNA sequence: TGCGCCAGCAGCCAAGATTTAAGGCGGGACCAGTACTTC. Protein sequence: CASSQDLRRDQYF.

The rearrangement links TRBV6-1 to TRBJ2-7; the match to TRBD1 covers 8 bases. CDR1 and CDR2 from the germline V gene are MNHNS and SASEGT. J gave up 0 bases and V 2 bases, and 9 bases lay outside the gene matches. The CDR3 runs to 17 residues. CDR3 DNA sequence: TGTGCCAGCAGTGAATCACGAGGGGACAGGAGCTCCTACGAGCAGTACTTC. It specifies CASSESRGDRSSYEQYF.